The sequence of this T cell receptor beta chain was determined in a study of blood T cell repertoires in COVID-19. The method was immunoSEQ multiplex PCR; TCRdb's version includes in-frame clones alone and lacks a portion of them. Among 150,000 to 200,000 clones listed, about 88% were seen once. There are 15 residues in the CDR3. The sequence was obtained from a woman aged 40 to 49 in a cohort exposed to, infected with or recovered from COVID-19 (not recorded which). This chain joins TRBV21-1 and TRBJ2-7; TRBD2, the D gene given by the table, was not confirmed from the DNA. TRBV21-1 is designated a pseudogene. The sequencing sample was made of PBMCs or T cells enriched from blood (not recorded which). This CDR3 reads CARRGLAGVYYEQYF. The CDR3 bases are TGTGCCAGAAGGGGACTAGCGGGGGTTTACTACGAGCAGTACTTC.